The T cell receptor beta chain under discussion was sequenced for a study of CD8 T cells in Susac syndrome. The CDR3 has 16 amino acids. CDR1 and CDR2 from the germline V gene are ENHRY and SYGVKD. After removal of 3 bases from V and 3 bases from J, the junction contained 10 bases not matched to a gene. Sequencing of TCR beta, carried out with a high-throughput approach, was applied to CD8+ and CD4+ T cells from the blood. Reverse transcription of roughly 0.5 to 1 ug RNA was carried out with random hexamers. immunoSEQ multiplex PCR amplified TCR beta CDR3 across 54 Vbeta, 13 Jbeta. TCRdb used MiXCR to reprocess the immunoSEQ multiplex PCR reads, holding one entry per CDR3 protein. Among roughly 330,000 distinct CDR3 sequences listed, 90% to 95% were seen once.

The sample taken for sequencing was CD4+ T cells from PBMCs. This sequence originates from a human donor with multiple sclerosis. The chain employs TRBV10-3 and TRBJ2-7, with 8 nucleotides matching TRBD2. CDR3: CAISDRAGEGGYEQYF. The CDR3 region has the DNA TGTGCCATCAGTGATCGAGCGGGGGAAGGGGGCTACGAGCAGTACTTC.